One sample yielded the 32 T cell receptor beta chains listed below, sequenced in a study of radiation and T cells in renal cell carcinoma. The method was immunoSEQ multiplex PCR; TCRdb's version includes in-frame clones alone and lacks a portion of them. Of about 150,000 clones in the sample, about 87% were seen once. As for time point: baseline pretreatment blood. Specified treatment: 15 Gy SBRT to primary tumor, nephrectomy 4 weeks later. Sequenced material: blood, taken from a patient whose treatment included radiotherapy and nephrectomy. Receptors were obtained from a woman in her 70s with renal cell carcinoma.

The CDR3 protein is CASSLDQGLGLGQFF. In DNA, the CDR3 is TGTGCCAGCAGCTTAGATCAAGGACTAGGGTTGGGGCAGTTCTTC. J is TRBJ2-1 and V is TRBV11-2; 7 bases line up with TRBD2. The V gene end was trimmed by 0 bases and the J gene end by 12 bases; junction bases not matched to a gene: 11. The CDR3 is 15 amino acids. The germline gives CDR1 SGHAT, CDR2 FQNNGV.

The chain employs TRBV10-1 and TRBJ2-1; D perhaps matches TRBD2 (6 bases). Trimming cost V 0 bases and J 0 bases, with 6 bases left between them. Looked up from germline, CDR1 is WNHNN and CDR2 is SYGVQD (reference sequence). The CDR3 length is 15 residues. CDR3 loop: CASSESGGSYNEQFF. The DNA of the CDR3 is TGCGCCAGCAGTGAGTCGGGGGGCTCCTACAATGAGCAGTTCTTC.

The J gene is TRBJ1-1, the V gene TRBV4-1; possible D gene TRBD1, 6 bases. The CDR3 runs to 15 residues. Germline V gives CDR1 MGHRA, CDR2 YSYEKL. The V and J ends lost 4 bases and 2 bases respectively, with 14 bases between them. The CDR3, as DNA: TGCGCCAGCAGCCCGGTAGGGGGGGCAAACACTGAAGCTTTCTTT. Translation: CASSPVGGANTEAFF.

The rearrangement joins TRBV7-9 to TRBJ2-3; a weak D match, TRBD2 (6 bases). The CDR3 contains 15 residues. In germline, CDR1 is SEHNR, CDR2 FQNEAQ (reference sequence). V lost 0 bases to trimming and J lost 0 bases, with 7 bases between them. CDR3 DNA sequence: TGTGCCAGCAGCTTAGCGGCGGGAAGCACAGATACGCAGTATTTT. Translated: CASSLAAGSTDTQYF.

The chain links TRBV7-2 to TRBJ2-1; D is perhaps TRBD2 (6 bases). The germline gives CDR1 SGHTA, CDR2 FQGNSA. V gave up 2 bases and J gave up 3 bases, with 14 bases separating them. The CDR3 is made up of 16 amino acids. CDR3 bases: TGTGCCAGCAGCTTAATAGGCGGGGCAATCTACAATGAGCAGTTCTTC. Its translation is CASSLIGGAIYNEQFF.

The chain joins TRBV11-1 to TRBJ2-7, with 8 nucleotides matching TRBD1. The CDR3 loop spans 15 amino acids. Germline V gene lookup returns CDR1 SGHAT and CDR2 FQDESV (reference sequence). The V segment lost 0 bases and the J segment 5 bases; nucleotides outside the gene matches: 6. This CDR3 is CASSLARTGYDEQYF. The DNA for the CDR3 is TGTGCCAGCAGCTTAGCCAGGACAGGGTACGACGAGCAGTACTTC.

The rearrangement uses TRBV30 and TRBJ2-1, with a possible D match to TRBD1 (6 bases). V was pared by 6 bases and J by 7 bases, with 22 bases between. This CDR3 spans 15 amino acids. In germline, CDR1 is GTSNPN, CDR2 SVGIG (reference sequence). CDR3 bases: TGTGCCTGCCCTGCCGGGGACACCATGGGTAATGAGCAGTTCTTC. This gives the protein CACPAGDTMGNEQFF.

The chain joins TRBV23-1 to TRBJ1-2; 8 nucleotides agree with TRBD1. TRBV23-1 is an open reading frame whose function is uncertain. CDR3 size: 15 residues. V was clipped by 2 bases and J by 4 bases; unmatched bases: 6. CDR3 protein: CASSQRQGLCYGYTF. The CDR3 DNA is TGCGCCAGCAGTCAAAGACAGGGGCTATGCTATGGCTACACCTTC.

The chain joins TRBV27 to TRBJ2-7; possible D gene TRBD2, 7 bases. Germline CDR1 and CDR2: MNHEY and SMNVEV (reference sequence). This CDR3 spans 14 amino acids. V lost 5 bases to trimming and J lost 5 bases, with 16 bases between them. CDR3 bases: TGTGCCAGCAGTCGGGGGGCAGGGAACGACGAGCAGTACTTC. Translation gives CASSRGAGNDEQYF.

CDR3 residues: CASSFTGVYYGYTF. CDR3 coding DNA: TGTGCCAGCAGCTTCACAGGGGTATATTATGGCTACACCTTC. This rearrangement joins TRBV5-4 to TRBJ1-2; 7 bases align to TRBD1. This CDR3 is built from 14 residues. V was clipped by 2 bases and J by 5 bases; unmatched bases: 6. CDR1 and CDR2 (germline): SGHNT, YYREEE (reference sequence).

The chain joins TRBV4-2 to TRBJ2-1; D unclear. The CDR3 has 16 residues. Per germline, CDR1 LGHNA and CDR2 YNFKEQ. Deletions cut 0 bases from V and 7 bases from J, with 16 bases between. CDR3 protein: CASSQDRPGNGNEQFF. CDR3 nucleotides: TGTGCCAGCAGCCAAGATCGTCCTGGAAATGGGAATGAGCAGTTCTTC.

The chain has TRBV6-1 and TRBJ1-5, with D uncertain. Germline V lookup: CDR1 MNHNS, CDR2 SASEGT. This CDR3 has 14 residues. V lost 3 bases, J lost 0 bases, and 6 bases lay in between. The CDR3 sequence: CASSDPNSNQPQHF. CDR3 nucleotides: TGTGCCAGCAGTGACCCTAATAGCAATCAGCCCCAGCATTTT.

The chain is built from TRBV12-5 and TRBJ2-2; tentative D call: TRBD1 (7 bases). The CDR3 is made up of 16 amino acids. Looked up from germline, CDR1 is LGHNT and CDR2 is FRNRAP. V was pared by 5 bases and J by 4 bases, with 17 bases between. The CDR3 region has the DNA TGTGCTAGTGGTCCTTTGGAGGGGGCGATCACCGGGGAGCTGTTTTTT. It encodes CASGPLEGAITGELFF.

This clone was counted a single time. The chain couples TRBV28 to TRBJ2-2; the D gene is possibly TRBD1 (5 bases). CDR1 is MDHEN, CDR2 SYDVKM, per germline. V lost 6 bases, J lost 4 bases, and 15 bases lay in between. The CDR3 extends over 15 amino acids. As DNA, the CDR3 is TGTGCCAGCAGAGGACCCCTAAGGGGCACCGGGGAGCTGTTTTTT. It translates to CASRGPLRGTGELFF.

The DNA of the CDR3 is TGTGCCAGTAGTATAGTCAGTAACACTGAAGCTTTCTTT. Translation gives CASSIVSNTEAFF. The V and J genes are TRBV19 and TRBJ1-1; D remains ambiguous. Germline CDR1 LNHDA, CDR2 SQIVND (reference sequence). With 1 base removed from V and 2 bases from J, the gap between germline ends came to 5 bases. This CDR3 spans 13 amino acids.

This chain uses TRBV5-1 with TRBJ2-1; 8 nucleotides line up with TRBD2. The germline V gene has CDR1 SGHRS and CDR2 YFSETQ. Trimming cost V 0 bases and J 9 bases; bases outside gene matches: 5. The length of the CDR3 is 14 residues. The CDR3 region is CASSLVSGDREQFF. In DNA form, the CDR3 reads TGCGCCAGCAGCTTGGTTAGCGGGGACCGTGAGCAGTTCTTC. Combining the CDR3 with reference TRBV5-1 and TRBJ2-1 gives the whole variable domain KAGVTQTPRYLIKTRGQQVTLSCSPISGHRSVSWYQQTPGQGLQFLFEYFSETQRNKGNFPGRFSGRQFSNSRSEMNVSTLELGDSALYLCASSLVSGDREQFFGPGTRLTVL.

The chain employs TRBV7-9 and TRBJ1-5; 7 bases line up with TRBD1. The CDR3 consists of 16 residues. Germline trimming cut 3 bases from V and 0 bases from J; bases unmatched to any gene: 5. Germline V gene sequence: CDR1 SEHNR, CDR2 FQNEAQ (reference sequence). The CDR3 DNA reads as TGTGCCAGCAGCTTTGGGACAGCGTATAGCAATCAGCCCCAGCATTTT. This sequence encodes CASSFGTAYSNQPQHF.

V gene TRBV5-1 combines with J gene TRBJ2-7; D is undetermined. The ends were cut back, 4 bases at V and 6 bases at J, with 17 bases in the middle. CDR1 and CDR2 (germline): SGHRS, YFSETQ. The CDR3 extends over 14 amino acids. The CDR3 loop reads CASSPERYPGEQYF. The CDR3 nucleotides read TGCGCCAGCAGCCCGGAACGATATCCCGGCGAGCAGTACTTC.

The chain is built from TRBV15 and TRBJ1-3; maybe TRBD1 (6 bases). The CDR3 runs 15 residues. V was trimmed by 3 bases and J by 8 bases, leaving 17 bases between them. The germline V gene has CDR1 LNHNV and CDR2 YYDKDF (reference sequence). The CDR3 loop is CATSSIRQARDTIYF. The CDR3 bases are TGTGCCACCAGCAGCATACGACAGGCAAGGGACACCATATATTTT.

The V gene is TRBV7-2, the J gene TRBJ1-1; 11 nucleotides align to TRBD1. The CDR3 loop spans 18 amino acids. Losses at the gene ends were 3 bases for V and 0 bases for J; bases not matched to a gene: 9. The germline V gene has CDR1 SGHTA and CDR2 FQGNSA. CDR3: CASSFRTGGDFLNTEAFF. CDR3 in DNA: TGTGCCAGCAGCTTTAGGACAGGGGGCGATTTCTTGAACACTGAAGCTTTCTTT.

The chain combines TRBV19 with TRBJ1-6; possibly TRBD1 for D (5 bases). The CDR3 is 13 amino acids. Germline CDR1 is LNHDA and CDR2 is SQIVND (reference sequence). Trimming took 7 bases from V and 7 from J, leaving 11 bases between them. The CDR3 reads CASNRDANSPLHF. The DNA of the CDR3 is TGTGCCAGTAACCGGGACGCGAATTCACCCCTCCACTTT.

The chain is built from TRBV7-8 and TRBJ1-6; TRBD1 is a possible D gene (5 bases). The V gene lost 1 base and the J gene lost 8 bases, with 15 bases spanning the gap. This CDR3 is 16 amino acids long. The germline V gene has CDR1 SGHVS and CDR2 FQNEAQ. CDR3 nucleotides: TGTGCCAGCAGCTTAGTAGAGCCGGGGGGATATTCACCCCTCCACTTT. Its translation: CASSLVEPGGYSPLHF.

This chain uses TRBV5-1 with TRBJ2-5; D possibly corresponds to TRBD2 (5 bases). The CDR3 sequence is 16 residues long. V was shortened by 0 bases and J by 4 bases, with 16 bases between the two germline ends. Per the germline V gene, CDR1 is SGHRS and CDR2 is YFSETQ. CDR3 nucleotide sequence: TGCGCCAGCAGCTTGGCCGACTCCGGGATAGGAGAGACCCAGTACTTC. It is translated as CASSLADSGIGETQYF.

V gene TRBV5-4 combines with J gene TRBJ1-1; TRBD1 might be the D (6 bases). The V end lost 1 base, the J end lost 1 base, and 20 bases lay between the germline ends. The CDR3 covers 18 residues. CDR1 and CDR2 from the germline V gene are SGHNT and YYREEE (reference sequence). CDR3 in DNA: TGTGCCAGCAGCTTGCAGTTCCGGGGGGCGCGGGCGAACACTGAAGCTTTCTTT. As protein: CASSLQFRGARANTEAFF.

The V call is TRBV6-5, the J call TRBJ2-7, with TRBD1 identical over 9 bases. With V trimmed by 4 bases and J by 4 bases, 5 bases remained unmatched. CDR3 length: 14 residues. The germline V gene has CDR1 MNHEY and CDR2 SVGAGI. CDR3 amino acids: CASSFRQGVYEQYF. Here the CDR3 DNA reads TGTGCCAGCAGTTTTCGACAGGGGGTGTACGAGCAGTACTTC.

The chain joins TRBV28 to TRBJ2-5; 7 bases agree with TRBD1. V shed 6 bases and J 5 bases; nucleotides not matched to a gene: 9. The CDR3 loop spans 14 amino acids. Germline CDR1 MDHEN, CDR2 SYDVKM. The CDR3 nucleotides read TGTGCCAGCAGCATAAAGACAGGGCGGGAGACCCAGTACTTC. This codes for CASSIKTGRETQYF. Combining the CDR3 with reference TRBV28 and TRBJ2-5 gives the whole variable domain DVKVTQSSRYLVKRTGEKVFLECVQDMDHENMFWYRQDPGLGLRLIYFSYDVKMKEKGDIPEGYSVSREKKERFSLILESASTNQTSMYLCASSIKTGRETQYFGPGTRLLVL.

The chain's CDR3 is CASSQGQGVTYEQYF. CDR3 bases: TGTGCCAGCAGCCAGGGACAGGGGGTCACCTACGAGCAGTACTTC. The chain carries TRBV6-6 and TRBJ2-7; 11 bases align to TRBD1. Germline V lookup: CDR1 MNHNY, CDR2 SVGAGI (reference sequence). The length of the CDR3 is 15 residues. V dropped 6 bases and J dropped 2; count of bases not matched to a gene: 6.

This clone was picked up one time. V is TRBV30 and J is TRBJ1-2, with a possible D match to TRBD1 (5 bases). V was shortened by 4 bases and J by 6 bases, with 12 bases between the two germline ends. Per germline, CDR1 GTSNPN and CDR2 SVGIG (reference sequence). The CDR3 sequence is 12 residues long. The CDR3 reads CAWNKGTDGYTF. CDR3 sequence (DNA): TGTGCCTGGAATAAGGGGACCGATGGCTACACCTTC.

The gene calls are TRBV15 and TRBJ2-7, with D uncertain. CDR3 length equals 16 residues. Trimming pared 1 base from V and 2 bases from J, leaving 15 bases between. CDR1 LNHNV and CDR2 YYDKDF come from the germline V gene (reference sequence). CDR3 sequence (DNA): TGTGCCACCAGCAGAGCCCCTGGCCCAAAACCCTACGAGCAGTACTTC. Translating gives CATSRAPGPKPYEQYF.

The chain combines TRBV7-9 with TRBJ2-3, with D maybe TRBD1 (6 bases). Deletions cut 5 bases from V and 1 base from J, with 13 bases between. Germline CDR1 is SEHNR and CDR2 is FQNEAQ (reference sequence). The CDR3 covers 15 residues. The CDR3 region has the DNA TGTGCCAGCAGCGATCTGACAGGAGGCACAGATACGCAGTATTTT. Its translation is CASSDLTGGTDTQYF.

The V gene is TRBV19, the J gene TRBJ1-2, with D hard to call. The CDR3 sequence is 11 residues long. Germline V gives CDR1 LNHDA, CDR2 SQIVND (reference sequence). V lost 11 bases and J lost 6, with 13 bases in between. The CDR3 region has the DNA TGTGCCGTTCGCACTGGAGATGGCTACACCTTC. It translates to CAVRTGDGYTF.

The chain combines TRBV28 with TRBJ1-1; tentative D call: TRBD1 (5 bases). The CDR3 runs 12 residues. V shed 4 bases and J shed 4 bases, with 7 bases lying between them. Germline CDR1 and CDR2: MDHEN and SYDVKM. The CDR3 region has the DNA TGTGCCAGCAGTTGGGGGTCCACTGAAGCTTTCTTT. Protein: CASSWGSTEAFF.